These T cell receptor beta chains were read from a single sample in a study of PD-1 blockade in classical Hodgkin lymphoma. Using immunoSEQ multiplex PCR, the repertoire was profiled, and TCRdb retains in-frame clones only, with some absent. Of approximately 44,000 clones listed, 71% are singletons. The sequencing used peripheral blood mononuclear cells (PBMCs), collected at baseline. The origin of the receptors is a human donor with classical Hodgkin lymphoma. Both conserved end residues are part of each CDR3. A D gene is named only where the DNA matches it firmly.

j_gene: TRBJ2-7
d_gene: NA
v_gene: TRBV4-3
len: 15
CDR3aa: CASSQGRQGITVQYF

j_gene: TRBJ2-1
d_gene: TRBD2
v_gene: TRBV7-3
len: 15
CDR3aa: CASSATSGGLDEQFF

j_gene: TRBJ1-1
d_gene: TRBD1
v_gene: TRBV7-3
len: 13
CDR3aa: CASSPGQYTEAFF

j_gene: TRBJ2-7
d_gene: TRBD2
v_gene: TRBV5-1
len: 14
CDR3aa: CASSLYGGEYEQYF

j_gene: TRBJ1-1
d_gene: NA
v_gene: TRBV19
len: 19
CDR3aa: CASSIDRGKVRAMNTEAFF

j_gene: TRBJ1-2
d_gene: TRBD1
v_gene: TRBV28
len: 15
CDR3aa: CASSLHRGRNYGYTF

j_gene: TRBJ2-5
d_gene: NA
v_gene: TRBV18
len: 14
CDR3aa: CASSPSGDTETQYF

j_gene: TRBJ2-3
d_gene: NA
v_gene: TRBV6-4
len: 13
CDR3aa: CASRRASTDTQYF

j_gene: TRBJ2-3
d_gene: NA
v_gene: TRBV27
len: 16
CDR3aa: CASRWSTGESTDTQYF

j_gene: TRBJ2-5
d_gene: NA
v_gene: TRBV6-1
len: 14
CDR3aa: CASTIGLEAGTQYF

j_gene: TRBJ2-2
d_gene: NA
v_gene: TRBV6-1
len: 12
CDR3aa: CASLTGAGELFF

j_gene: TRBJ1-1
d_gene: NA
v_gene: TRBV19
len: 13
CDR3aa: CASRTRMNTEAFF

j_gene: TRBJ1-2
d_gene: TRBD1
v_gene: TRBV6-7
len: 14
CDR3aa: CASSGDRGHLGYTF

j_gene: TRBJ1-3
d_gene: TRBD1
v_gene: TRBV5-4
len: 17
CDR3aa: CASSLGQGGFSGNTIYF

j_gene: TRBJ1-4
d_gene: NA
v_gene: TRBV4-2
len: 17
CDR3aa: CASSQQIGDVKAEKLFF

j_gene: TRBJ1-1
d_gene: TRBD1
v_gene: TRBV10-3
len: 13
CDR3aa: CAISGQGASEAFF

j_gene: TRBJ1-1
d_gene: NA
v_gene: TRBV6-1
len: 14
CDR3aa: CTTTGGAGNTEAFF

j_gene: TRBJ1-3
d_gene: NA
v_gene: TRBV10-3
len: 11
CDR3aa: CAIKRGNTIYF

j_gene: TRBJ2-7
d_gene: NA
v_gene: TRBV13
len: 13
CDR3aa: CASSLEGGYEQYF

j_gene: TRBJ2-1
d_gene: TRBD1
v_gene: TRBV5-1
len: 15
CDR3aa: CASSFRQGTHNEQFF

j_gene: TRBJ2-2
d_gene: NA
v_gene: TRBV27
len: 12
CDR3aa: CATLPVGGELFF

j_gene: TRBJ2-2
d_gene: NA
v_gene: TRBV9
len: 15
CDR3aa: CASSSLGTNTGELFF

j_gene: TRBJ1-2
d_gene: NA
v_gene: TRBV7-2
len: 17
CDR3aa: CASSLGADLARKGGYTF

j_gene: TRBJ2-1
d_gene: NA
v_gene: TRBV30
len: 11
CDR3aa: CAWGHGNEQFF

j_gene: TRBJ1-2
d_gene: NA
v_gene: TRBV27
len: 14
CDR3aa: CASSADQGWDGYTF

j_gene: TRBJ2-3
d_gene: NA
v_gene: TRBV11-2
len: 13
CDR3aa: CASSLEFPDTQYF

j_gene: TRBJ1-2
d_gene: NA
v_gene: TRBV6-4
len: 14
CDR3aa: CASSLDRPSYGYTF

j_gene: TRBJ1-2
d_gene: NA
v_gene: TRBV18
len: 12
CDR3aa: CASSRNGDGYTF

j_gene: TRBJ2-7
d_gene: NA
v_gene: TRBV29-1
len: 13
CDR3aa: CSVEGRDSYEQYF

j_gene: TRBJ1-2
d_gene: NA
v_gene: TRBV5-1
len: 15
CDR3aa: CASSLAVRTAPGYTF

j_gene: TRBJ2-1
d_gene: NA
v_gene: TRBV7-9
len: 10
CDR3aa: CASSFDEQFF

j_gene: TRBJ2-7
d_gene: NA
v_gene: TRBV14
len: 14
CDR3aa: CASSRRDGSYEQYF

j_gene: TRBJ2-3
d_gene: NA
v_gene: TRBV7-2
len: 14
CDR3aa: CASSFTGTGDTQYF

j_gene: TRBJ1-5
d_gene: NA
v_gene: TRBV2
len: 15
CDR3aa: CASGSSERQNQPQHF

j_gene: TRBJ1-3
d_gene: NA
v_gene: TRBV29-1
len: 12
CDR3aa: CSATDSGNTIYF

j_gene: TRBJ2-1
d_gene: TRBD2
v_gene: TRBV11-3
len: 18
CDR3aa: CASSLDQGGSGRGDEQFF

j_gene: TRBJ2-7
d_gene: NA
v_gene: TRBV7-9
len: 14
CDR3aa: CASSQTGQYHEQYF

j_gene: TRBJ2-7
d_gene: TRBD1
v_gene: TRBV7-8
len: 17
CDR3aa: CASSLDTGTGASYEQYF

j_gene: TRBJ1-4
d_gene: NA
v_gene: TRBV9
len: 15
CDR3aa: CASSVGTATNEKLFF

j_gene: TRBJ1-1
d_gene: NA
v_gene: TRBV9
len: 12
CDR3aa: CASSERDAEAFF

j_gene: TRBJ1-2
d_gene: NA
v_gene: TRBV9
len: 13
CDR3aa: CASSVEPDYGYTF

j_gene: TRBJ1-5
d_gene: NA
v_gene: TRBV19
len: 14
CDR3aa: CASSPSGGNQPQHF

j_gene: TRBJ1-1
d_gene: NA
v_gene: TRBV9
len: 14
CDR3aa: CASSVGRRNTEAFF

j_gene: TRBJ2-7
d_gene: NA
v_gene: TRBV5-6
len: 12
CDR3aa: CASSPFLGEQYF

j_gene: TRBJ1-5
d_gene: TRBD1
v_gene: TRBV7-9
len: 16
CDR3aa: CASSPARQGDNQPQHF

j_gene: TRBJ1-4
d_gene: NA
v_gene: TRBV20-1
len: 11
CDR3aa: CSARGGEKLFF

j_gene: TRBJ2-5
d_gene: NA
v_gene: TRBV4-3
len: 15
CDR3aa: CASSQEPGYGETQYF

j_gene: TRBJ1-2
d_gene: NA
v_gene: TRBV19
len: 13
CDR3aa: CASGRQARAGYTF

j_gene: TRBJ2-1
d_gene: TRBD2
v_gene: TRBV4-3
len: 19
CDR3aa: CASSQDEGGLAPVYNEQFF

j_gene: TRBJ1-2
d_gene: NA
v_gene: TRBV29-1
len: 15
CDR3aa: CSALGRPVKVEGYTF

j_gene: TRBJ2-1
d_gene: TRBD2
v_gene: TRBV27
len: 15
CDR3aa: CASSLSASGRREQFF

j_gene: TRBJ2-7
d_gene: NA
v_gene: TRBV7-2
len: 15
CDR3aa: CASSPNRQRLYEQYF

j_gene: TRBJ1-2
d_gene: TRBD1
v_gene: TRBV30
len: 15
CDR3aa: CAWSPRRGQGEGYTF

j_gene: TRBJ2-7
d_gene: TRBD2
v_gene: TRBV5-1
len: 17
CDR3aa: CASSLASVAGEGYEQYF

j_gene: TRBJ1-2
d_gene: TRBD1
v_gene: TRBV5-1
len: 17
CDR3aa: CASSFGTGGVSPYGYTF

j_gene: TRBJ2-2
d_gene: NA
v_gene: TRBV14
len: 12
CDR3aa: CASSQAGRELFF

j_gene: TRBJ2-1
d_gene: NA
v_gene: TRBV27
len: 17
CDR3aa: CASTTTNGVLGINEQFF

j_gene: TRBJ2-5
d_gene: TRBD1
v_gene: TRBV5-6
len: 14
CDR3aa: CASSLGGQGETQYF

j_gene: TRBJ2-6
d_gene: NA
v_gene: TRBV30
len: 16
CDR3aa: CAWSVHWASGANVLTF

j_gene: TRBJ2-7
d_gene: NA
v_gene: TRBV6-1
len: 12
CDR3aa: CASSEAGGEQYF